This T cell receptor beta chain appears in the sequencing data of a study of shared clonotypes between healthy human individuals. Study observations and caveats: Among a handful of donors, roughly 5% of naive CD4 clonotypes were found in common.

Germline assignment: CDR1 SNHLY and CDR2 FYNNEI. The V gene lost 2 bases and the J gene lost 3 bases, with 5 bases spanning the gap. The CDR3 spans 12 residues. This clone has more than one count but fewer than ten. The antigen is unknown. Other DNA sequences in this specimen translate into the identical CDR3. The method was immunoSEQ multiplex PCR; TCRdb's version includes in-frame clones alone and lacks a portion of them. Among 600,000 to 700,000 clones listed, around 73% were seen once. Donors included only healthy HIV-negative adults lacking recent acute infections or vaccinations. The split of CD4+ cells yielded CD45RA+ naive and CD45RA-negative memory subsets.

This chain links TRBV2 with TRBJ2-7; D call uncertain. This sequence originates from a woman aged 25 to 45 in good health. The source material was memory CD4+ T cells sorted from blood. Subset denoted: CD45RA-negative fraction. CDR3 in DNA: TGTGCCAGCAGTGAATCTAGCTACGAGCAGTACTTC. Its protein product is CASSESSYEQYF.